Below, one T cell receptor beta chain is given with its context. Its specificity is not known. These data originate in a study of HIV-infected children after antiretroviral therapy interruption. Study overall: Interruption-arm samples span weeks 0, 12, interruption end (24 or 48), and about 3 years post-study. Weeks 0, 48 and 150 were sampled under continuous treatment. Findings of the study overall: Sorted CD45RA+ naive cells might include minor non-naive CD45RA+ cells.

Documented treatment: PENTA 11 planned treatment interruption arm or continuous ART arm. This CDR3 has 12 residues. Germline V gives CDR1 SGHDT, CDR2 YYEEEE. The V and J ends lost 2 bases and 19 bases respectively, with 16 bases between them. Unique molecular identifiers were included in an RNA-based 3' RACE TCR library. TCRdb re-analysed the 3' RACE reads in MiXCR, keeping a single row per CDR3 protein. The table has around 50,000 distinct CDR3 sequences, approximately 4% seen once. The sample consisted of CD45RA+ CD4+ T cells from PBMCs, pooled from several time points, taken from a donor given antiretroviral therapy, either interrupted or continuous. The subset denotes: naive CD4+ CD45RA+ CD45RO- T cells. The J gene is TRBJ1-6, the V gene TRBV5-6, with a possible D match to TRBD1 (6 bases). The sequence was collected from a pool of human donors with HIV. As DNA, the CDR3 is TGTGCCAGCAGCTTACCGGGGCAGGGGTGGCACTTT. Translation: CASSLPGQGWHF. The full variable domain, its missing parts supplied by reference TRBV5-6 and TRBJ1-6, is DAGVTQSPTHLIKTRGQQVTLRCSPKSGHDTVSWYQQALGQGPQFIFQYYEEEERQRGNFPDRFSGHQFPNYSSELNVNALLLGDSALYLCASSLPGQGWHFGNGTRLTVT.